Here is one T cell receptor beta chain with its context. The antigen is not known. These data come from a study of OX40 agonist ivuxolimab in advanced cancers. Study context: Patients' therapy was ivuxolimab, an antibody that acts as an agonist of OX40 (CD134). Prior checkpoint blockade (anti-PD-1, anti-PD-L1 or anti-CTLA-4) was permitted; around 40% had it.

The method was immunoSEQ multiplex PCR; TCRdb's version includes in-frame clones alone and lacks a portion of them. This sample carries about 80,000 clones, just over 85% of them seen once, and the ten largest clones take around 2%. Trimming shortened V by 3 bases and J by 2 bases, and 11 bases separated the two germline ends. This CDR3 is built from 14 residues. The V gene's germline CDR1 is SEHNR and CDR2 FQNEAQ (reference sequence). Study-wide results and caveats: The specificity for antigen of the expanded peripheral T cells was not determined. Averaged across samples, CD8+ T cells carried more expanded clones than CD4+ did.

Here the sequenced sample was CD4+ or CD8+ T cells sorted from blood, taken in a trial of the OX40 agonist ivuxolimab. V gene TRBV7-9 combines with J gene TRBJ2-7; possibly TRBD2 for D (6 bases). The source is an adult with an advanced solid tumor such as melanoma, head and neck, liver or kidney cancer. The CDR3 DNA follows: TGTGCCAGCAGCTTTGGTCCGGGAGCCTACGAGCAGTACTTC. Its protein is CASSFGPGAYEQYF.